Presented here are 20 T cell receptor beta chains from one specimen sequenced in a study of blood T cell repertoires in COVID-19. TCRdb keeps only in-frame clones here, not all; method: immunoSEQ multiplex PCR. Found here are 30,000 to 40,000 clones, around nine tenths of them singletons; the top ten hold roughly an eighth. Material: peripheral blood. Source of these receptors: a human donor with active COVID-19. The donor label of this sample is uncertain.

This clone has a single count. The gene calls are TRBV9 and TRBJ2-2; D possibly corresponds to TRBD2 (6 bases). The germline V gene has CDR1 SGDLS and CDR2 YYNGEE. The CDR3 has 13 amino acids. Trimming removed 8 bases at V and 4 bases at J, with 12 bases between. The CDR3 coding sequence is TGTGCCAGTAGCCGGGGGATCACCGGGGAGCTGTTTTTT. It codes for CASSRGITGELFF.

This chain links TRBV12-5 with TRBJ2-5; 12 bases fit TRBD2. The germline CDR1 and CDR2 sequences are LGHNT and FRNRAP. V lost 2 bases and J lost 9; bases outside the gene matches: 7. This CDR3 has 15 residues. The CDR3 is CASGLRLAGAGAQYF. The CDR3 nucleotides read TGTGCTAGTGGTTTGAGACTAGCGGGGGCCGGGGCCCAGTACTTC.

The gene calls are TRBV6-5 and TRBJ1-2; 7 nucleotides agree with TRBD1. This CDR3 region has 16 residues. V lost 2 bases and J lost 7; bases outside the gene matches: 13. Germline CDR1 and CDR2: MNHEY and SVGAGI. CDR3 region: CASSYNHRGGRAGYTF. CDR3 in DNA: TGTGCCAGCAGTTACAACCACAGGGGAGGACGCGCTGGCTACACCTTC.

The chain couples TRBV25-1 to TRBJ2-7, with no clear D. The germline V and J ends were trimmed by 0 bases and 2 bases, with 20 bases remaining between them. Germline assignment: CDR1 MGHDK and CDR2 SYGVNS. The CDR3 has 18 residues. CDR3 in DNA: TGTGCCAGCAGTGAATATATTGTCGAGGTAGTTCGGACCTACGAGCAGTACTTC. This encodes CASSEYIVEVVRTYEQYF.

The chain is built from TRBV7-6 and TRBJ2-5, with D tentatively TRBD1 (6 bases). Trimming shortened V by 7 bases and J by 0 bases, and 18 bases separated the two germline ends. The CDR3 has 16 residues. CDR1 is SGHVS, CDR2 FNYEAQ, per germline. Here the CDR3 DNA reads TGTGCCAGCACTCAGGGGCCAGTAATGTACCAAGAGACCCAGTACTTC. Translated: CASTQGPVMYQETQYF.

The table lists this clone with a count of one. The V call is TRBV19, the J call TRBJ2-1, with D hard to call. Germline V CDR1 and CDR2: LNHDA, SQIVND (reference sequence). Between the trimmed V and J ends, which lost 5 bases and 3 bases, there was a span of 8 bases. This CDR3 comprises 13 residues. This chain's CDR3 is CASSSTGYNEQFF. The CDR3 coding sequence is TGTGCCAGTAGTTCCACTGGCTACAATGAGCAGTTCTTC.

The chain recombines TRBV23-1 with TRBJ1-2; 7 bases match TRBD1. TRBV23-1 is placed among ORFs of uncertain function. The CDR3 has 16 residues. J gave up 3 bases and V 1 base, and 8 bases lay outside the gene matches. In DNA form, the CDR3 reads TGCGCCAGCAGTCAATTCAGAGACAGGGATGACTATGGCTACACCTTC. It encodes CASSQFRDRDDYGYTF.

This clone has just one count. This sequence joins TRBV7-2 and TRBJ2-1; weak D call: TRBD1 (7 bases). CDR3 length: 18 residues. CDR1 and CDR2 from the germline V gene are SGHTA and FQGNSA. The germline V and J ends were trimmed by 1 base and 8 bases, with 24 bases remaining between them. In DNA form, the CDR3 reads TGTGCCAGCAGCTTAGAGGAGCATCCGGCAGGGGGGATCGATGAGCAGTTCTTC. This encodes CASSLEEHPAGGIDEQFF.

The chain couples TRBV2 to TRBJ1-5; TRBD1 might be the D (5 bases). The CDR3 has 15 amino acids. Deletions cut 7 bases from V and 2 bases from J, with 15 bases between. Germline CDR1 SNHLY, CDR2 FYNNEI. DNA of the CDR3: TGTGCCAGCACAGCGGGGGTCGGTGGCAATCAGCCCCAGCATTTT. Its protein product is CASTAGVGGNQPQHF.

CDR3 residues: CASSPPQGRLNTEAFF. CDR3 coding DNA: TGTGCCAGCTCACCCCCACAGGGGCGGCTGAACACTGAAGCTTTCTTT. The rearrangement uses TRBV18 and TRBJ1-1, with 7 positions matching TRBD1. The CDR3 loop spans 16 amino acids. Trimming at V came to 3 bases and at J to 0 bases, leaving 7 bases not matched to a gene. The V gene's germline CDR1 is KGHSH and CDR2 LQKENI.

The chain employs TRBV19 and TRBJ2-3, with D uncertain. This CDR3 has 15 amino acids. The germline V gene has CDR1 LNHDA and CDR2 SQIVND (reference sequence). Between the trimmed V and J ends, which lost 5 bases and 0 bases, there was a span of 12 bases. The CDR3 nucleotides read TGTGCCAGTAGTGTCGGCCAGCGAAGCACAGATACGCAGTATTTT. This codes for CASSVGQRSTDTQYF.

This chain joins TRBV7-6 and TRBJ2-7, with 10 positions matching TRBD1. The V gene end was trimmed by 1 base and the J gene end by 2 bases; junction bases not matched to a gene: 11. The CDR3 extends over 18 amino acids. Germline lookup yields CDR1 SGHVS and CDR2 FNYEAQ. CDR3 residues: CASSLEGTGEKVPYEQYF. CDR3 nucleotides: TGTGCCAGCAGCTTAGAAGGGACAGGGGAAAAGGTACCCTACGAGCAGTACTTC. The variable domain in full, with the rest retrieved from reference TRBV7-6 and TRBJ2-7, is GAGVSQSPRYKVTKRGQDVALRCDPISGHVSLYWYRQALGQGPEFLTYFNYEAQQDKSGLPNDRFSAERPEGSISTLTIQRTEQRDSAMYRCASSLEGTGEKVPYEQYFGPGTRLTVT.

The gene calls are TRBV12-3 or TRBV12-4 and TRBJ2-7, with 7 bases that match TRBD1. Trimming took 6 bases from V and 3 from J; bases not matched to a gene: 5. The CDR3 length is 13 residues. CDR3 in DNA: TGTGCCAGCAGGCGGACAGGCCGCTACGAGCAGTACTTC. This translates into CASRRTGRYEQYF.

The J gene is TRBJ1-4, the V gene TRBV13; D is perhaps TRBD1 (6 bases). The V and J ends lost 5 bases and 8 bases respectively, with 18 bases between them. CDR3 length equals 15 residues. CDR1 is PRHDT, CDR2 FYEKMQ, per germline (reference sequence). The DNA for the CDR3 is TGTGCCAGCAGCCCCCAGAAGGGGGTTCGGGAAAAACTGTTTTTT. Residues: CASSPQKGVREKLFF.

The chain joins TRBV6-2 or TRBV6-3 to TRBJ2-3; D is possibly TRBD2 (5 bases). This CDR3 is built from 14 residues. The V gene lost 5 bases and the J gene lost 2 bases, with 11 bases spanning the gap. Germline loops: CDR1 MNHEY, CDR2 SVGEGT. The CDR3 here is CASSPEGYTDTQYF. The CDR3 DNA is TGTGCCAGCAGTCCAGAGGGCTACACAGATACGCAGTATTTT.

The J gene is TRBJ2-6, the V gene TRBV24-1; tentative D call: TRBD2 (5 bases). V was cut by 1 base and J by 0 bases, with 6 bases left in between. CDR1 is KGHDR, CDR2 SFDVKD, per germline. CDR3 length equals 16 residues. CDR3 amino acids: CATSDFRGSGANVLTF. The CDR3 DNA follows: TGTGCCACCAGTGATTTTCGGGGCTCTGGGGCCAACGTCCTGACTTTC.

V and J are TRBV10-3 and TRBJ1-5; D remains unclear. Germline V gives CDR1 ENHRY, CDR2 SYGVKD. V lost 0 bases and J 4 bases, leaving 10 bases between the germline ends. This CDR3 spans 15 amino acids. CDR3 sequence: CAISESLTENQPQHF. CDR3 nucleotide sequence: TGTGCCATCAGTGAGTCCCTAACAGAAAATCAGCCCCAGCATTTT.

The chain recombines TRBV4-2 with TRBJ1-1, with D maybe TRBD1 (6 bases). The CDR3 runs 14 residues. Germline assignment: CDR1 LGHNA and CDR2 YNFKEQ. V shed 4 bases and J shed 1 base, with 10 bases lying between them. The CDR3 region is CASSPLQGNTEAFF. CDR3 sequence (DNA): TGTGCCAGCAGCCCCCTACAGGGGAACACTGAAGCTTTCTTT.

This clone has just a few counts. This sequence joins TRBV7-3 and TRBJ1-2; no firm D call. The V gene lost 4 bases and the J gene lost 0 bases, with 6 bases spanning the gap. CDR1 is SGHTA, CDR2 FQGTGA, per germline. The CDR3 extends over 13 amino acids. CDR3 sequence: CASSSGTNYGYTF. The CDR3 bases are TGTGCCAGCAGCTCCGGGACTAACTATGGCTACACCTTC.

On this clone itself: One junction end does not reproduce the germline sequence, and a read error may be involved. The rearrangement links TRBV2 to TRBJ2-7; TRBD2 agrees at 8 bases. This CDR3 is 11 amino acids long. Per the germline V gene, CDR1 is SNHLY and CDR2 is FYNNEI. The CDR3 DNA reads TGTGCCAGCAGTGATCCTAGCGGGTCGTTCTTC. Amino acid sequence: CASSDPSGSFF.